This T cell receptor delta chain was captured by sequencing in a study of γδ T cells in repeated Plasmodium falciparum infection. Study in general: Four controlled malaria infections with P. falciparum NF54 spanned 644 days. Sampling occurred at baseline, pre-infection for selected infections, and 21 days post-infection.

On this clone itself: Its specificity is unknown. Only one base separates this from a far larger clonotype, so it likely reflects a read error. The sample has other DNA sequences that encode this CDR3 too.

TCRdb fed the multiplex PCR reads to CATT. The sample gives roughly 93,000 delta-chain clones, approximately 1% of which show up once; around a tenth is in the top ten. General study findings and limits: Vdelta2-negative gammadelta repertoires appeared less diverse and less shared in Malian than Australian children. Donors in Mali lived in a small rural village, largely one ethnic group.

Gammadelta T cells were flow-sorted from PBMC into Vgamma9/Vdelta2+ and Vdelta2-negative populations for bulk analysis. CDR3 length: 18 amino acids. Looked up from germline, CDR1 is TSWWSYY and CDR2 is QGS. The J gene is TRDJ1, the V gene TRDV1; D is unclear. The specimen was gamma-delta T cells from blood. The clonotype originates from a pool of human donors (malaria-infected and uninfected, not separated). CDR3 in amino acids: CALGAKPFGRYAVNKLIF. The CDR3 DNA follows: TGTGCTCTTGGGGCAAAACCCTTTGGGAGATATGCCGTGAATAAACTCATCTTC.